Listed below are T cell receptor beta chains from one sample, sequenced in a study of blood T cells in healthy people across ages. MiXCR was run by TCRdb on the 5' RACE reads, yielding one entry per CDR3 protein. This table holds under 1 million distinct CDR3 sequences, around two fifths found once. Sequenced: blood. The receptor source for this set is a man aged 60-69 years in good health. Each CDR3 is given with its conserved first and last residue. A D gene is named only where the DNA matches it firmly. The size field is filled for only some rows; it gives once, few, many or a size class.

v_call	j_call	d_call	clone_size	cdr3_nt	cdr3_aa
TRBV4-3	TRBJ1-5	NA	few	TGCGCCAGCAGCCAAGACTTAACTTCAATCAGCCCCCAGCATTTT	CASSQDLTSISPQHF
TRBV4-1	TRBJ1-5	NA	NA	TGCGCCAGCAGCCAAGATACCGGGGGAACGGTATTCCAGCATTTT	CASSQDTGGTVFQHF
TRBV7-2	TRBJ2-4	NA	few	TGTGCCAGCAGCTTGCAGGGCTTCGGAAACATTCAGTACTTC	CASSLQGFGNIQYF
TRBV3-1	TRBJ1-2	NA	NA	TGTGCCAGCAGCCAAACCAAGAACTATGGCTACACCTTC	CASSQTKNYGYTF
TRBV4-3	TRBJ2-7	NA	NA	TGCGCCAGCAGCCAAGGAAACACAGGGTCGCGGCAGTACTTC	CASSQGNTGSRQYF
TRBV27	TRBJ1-3	NA	NA	TGTGCCAGCAGTTCAGCAGGGCCGGACGGAAACACCATATATTTT	CASSSAGPDGNTIYF
TRBV7-2	TRBJ2-5	NA	NA	TGTGCCAGCAGGGGGCAGGGGGAGACCCAGTACTTC	CASRGQGETQYF
TRBV5-6	TRBJ2-1	TRBD2	once	TGTGCCAGCAGCTTGACCCTACTAGCGGAAGCCTACAATGAGCAGTTCTTC	CASSLTLLAEAYNEQFF
TRBV11-1	TRBJ1-1	NA	NA	TGTGCCAGCAGCCTACTTTCTTTGAACACTGAAGCTTTCTTT	CASSLLSLNTEAFF
TRBV6-6	TRBJ2-7	NA	few	TGTGCCAGCAGTTACAGGCCGGACTACTCCTACGAGCAGTACTTC	CASSYRPDYSYEQYF
TRBV6-2/TRBV6-3	TRBJ2-1	NA	many	TGTGCCAGCAGTTACAAGGGGTACTACAATGAGCAGTTCTTC	CASSYKGYYNEQFF
TRBV5-1	TRBJ2-2	TRBD2	NA	TGCGCCAGCAGCCATAGCGGGGGGGACGGCACCGGGGAGCTGTTTTTT	CASSHSGGDGTGELFF
TRBV10-3	TRBJ2-5	NA	many	TGTGCCATCAGTGAAGGTTATCAAGAGACCCAGTACTTC	CAISEGYQETQYF
TRBV6-2/TRBV6-3	TRBJ2-7	NA	NA	TGTGCCAGCAGTTACTTGGGACGGCGAGGGAAGTGGGGCTCCTACGAGCAGTACTTC	CASSYLGRRGKWGSYEQYF
TRBV7-2	TRBJ2-1	TRBD1	NA	TGTGCCAGCAGCTTATTTAGGGGACAGGGTAGTAAAGGTGAGCAGTTCTTC	CASSLFRGQGSKGEQFF
TRBV9	TRBJ2-5	NA	NA	TGTGCCAGCAGCGCCCAGGGTGGGAGGCAAGAGACCCAGTACTTC	CASSAQGGRQETQYF
TRBV20-1	TRBJ2-5	NA	NA	TGCAGTGCTCCGGGACAACCGGGGACCCAGTACTTC	CSAPGQPGTQYF
TRBV30	TRBJ2-7	NA	few	TGTGCCTGGAATAGTAGGTCCCCAGGGGAGCAGTACTTC	CAWNSRSPGEQYF
TRBV29-1	TRBJ2-7	NA	NA	TGCAGCGTTAGGACTCCGTCCTACGAGCAGTACTTC	CSVRTPSYEQYF
TRBV6-1	TRBJ1-2	NA	NA	TGTGCCAGCACCCGGACAGATAAATACTATGGCTACACCTTC	CASTRTDKYYGYTF
TRBV7-2	TRBJ2-3	NA	NA	TGTGCCAGCAGCCAACCTTGGACATTTAAGGCTAGAGATACGCAGTATTTT	CASSQPWTFKARDTQYF
TRBV9	TRBJ2-5	NA	NA	TGTGCCAGCAGCGAAACGGATACTGGAGAGGCCCAGTACTTC	CASSETDTGEAQYF